The entry that follows covers one TCR beta chain sequence. The antigen is undetermined. V lost 3 bases and J 5 bases, leaving 16 bases between the germline ends. The V gene's germline CDR1 is DFQATT and CDR2 SNEGSKA (reference sequence). This CDR3 comprises 14 residues. The record originates from a study of T cell repertoires in cytomegalovirus infection. Study details: The public TCR beta signatures pointed to both CMV infection and matching HLA type.

One entry per CDR3 protein results from TCRdb running MiXCR on the reads. The table shows 200,000 to 300,000 distinct CDR3 sequences, with approximately 9.2% occurring only once. Study-wide results and limits: It was HLA-C-restricted CMV-specific TCR beta clonotypes that dominated the response ex vivo.

The chain employs TRBV20-1 and TRBJ2-5; D is unresolved. Sequences were obtained from PBMCs. This receptor was identified in a human donor in good health (CMV status not recorded). Some clones in this sample may be carry-over from other donors' samples. Written as DNA, the CDR3 is TGCAGTGCTAGTGTCTTACCGGGTTTGGAGACCCAGTACTTC. It is translated as CSASVLPGLETQYF.